This is a list of T cell receptor beta chains from one sample in a study of control samples from healthy donors and cancer patients. Here immunoSEQ multiplex PCR was the method, and the copy in TCRdb shows in-frame clones only, minus some. The sample lists approximately 100,000 clones, 85% occurring once. Sequencing was done on a sample of blood. The receptors derive from a woman aged 40 to 55 in good health. CDR3s include the opening cysteine and the closing phenylalanine or tryptophan. A D gene is named only where the DNA matches it firmly. A clone size is listed for some rows: how often the clone was seen (once, few, many), or a class if it is expanded.

abundance,v_gene,d_gene,j_gene,CDR3aa,CDR3nt
few,TRBV11-3,NA,TRBJ1-1,CASSRRQENTEAFF,TGTGCCAGCAGCAGACGACAGGAGAACACTGAAGCTTTCTTT
NA,TRBV7-8,NA,TRBJ2-3,CASSPSRDTQYF,TGTGCCAGCAGCCCCAGCCGGGATACGCAGTATTTT
NA,TRBV6-5,NA,TRBJ1-3,CASHKRSYSGNTIYF,TGTGCCAGCCACAAGCGATCCTACTCTGGAAACACCATATATTTT
once,TRBV7-8,TRBD1,TRBJ2-6,CASSHIRDSTFSGANVLTF,TGTGCCAGCAGCCACATCAGGGACAGTACCTTCTCTGGGGCCAACGTCCTGACTTTC
once,TRBV5-8,NA,TRBJ1-1,CASSLSSLTEAFF,TGTGCCAGCAGCTTGTCCAGTCTCACTGAAGCTTTCTTT
once,TRBV4-2,TRBD2,TRBJ2-3,CASSPLRGDTQYF,TGTGCCAGCAGCCCCCTGCGGGGGGATACGCAGTATTTT
NA,TRBV7-2,NA,TRBJ2-6,CASRAGNSGANVLTF,TGTGCCAGCAGGGCGGGGAACTCTGGGGCCAACGTCCTGACTTTC
NA,TRBV10-3,NA,TRBJ1-1,CAISVGTENTEAFF,TGTGCCATCAGTGTGGGAACAGAGAACACTGAAGCTTTCTTT
NA,TRBV10-1,TRBD1,TRBJ1-6,CASSPTGASPLHF,TGCGCCAGCAGTCCCACAGGGGCCTCACCCCTCCACTTT
once,TRBV2,NA,TRBJ1-2,CASTPSRANGYTF,TGTGCCAGTACTCCATCCAGGGCTAATGGCTACACCTTC
NA,TRBV2,TRBD2,TRBJ2-7,CGGGGTYEQYF,TGTGGAGGCGGGGGTACTTACGAGCAGTACTTC
few,TRBV15,NA,TRBJ2-3,CATSRATLGADTQYF,TGTGCCACCAGCAGAGCGACCCTAGGTGCAGATACGCAGTATTTT
NA,TRBV6-2/TRBV6-3,NA,TRBJ1-2,CASSYVAFGGYTF,TGTGCCAGCAGTTATGTGGCCTTCGGCGGCTACACCTTC
NA,TRBV24-1,TRBD1,TRBJ2-4,CATSPGQGSSKNIQYF,TGTGCCACCAGCCCGGGACAGGGGTCCTCCAAAAACATTCAGTACTTC
once,TRBV18,NA,TRBJ1-3,CASSPGVTGNTIYF,TGTGCCAGCTCACCTGGGGTCACTGGAAACACCATATATTTT
NA,TRBV5-1,NA,TRBJ2-5,CASSLAPPETQYF,TGCGCCAGCAGCTTGGCCCCTCCAGAGACCCAGTACTTC
NA,TRBV6-1,NA,TRBJ2-2,CASREESANTGELFF,TGTGCCAGCAGAGAAGAGAGCGCGAACACCGGGGAGCTGTTTTTT
NA,TRBV7-2,TRBD1,TRBJ1-2,CASSLASGTAEGYTF,TGTGCCAGCAGCTTAGCATCCGGGACAGCGGAAGGCTACACCTTC
NA,TRBV20-1,NA,TRBJ1-4,CSASLQEKLFF,TGCAGTGCCTCGTTACAGGAAAAACTGTTTTTT
once,TRBV20-1,NA,TRBJ2-7,CSARTGLEQYF,TGCAGTGCTAGAACTGGGTTGGAGCAGTACTTC
NA,TRBV5-1,NA,TRBJ1-1,CASSSQGWDTEAFF,TGCGCCAGCAGCTCTCAGGGGTGGGACACTGAAGCTTTCTTT
NA,TRBV7-9,NA,TRBJ1-2,CASSLLQNYYGYTF,TGTGCCAGCAGCTTACTCCAGAATTACTATGGCTACACCTTC
NA,TRBV2,TRBD1,TRBJ1-2,CASSPTTRTDRGNYGYTF,TGTGCCAGCAGTCCAACCACCAGAACGGACAGGGGGAACTATGGCTACACCTTC
NA,TRBV30,TRBD1,TRBJ2-3,CAWTGGNTDTQYF,TGTGCCTGGACAGGGGGTAACACAGATACGCAGTATTTT
NA,TRBV11-3,TRBD2,TRBJ2-7,CASSASGTSDGAEQYF,TGTGCCAGCAGCGCCTCCGGGACTAGCGACGGAGCCGAGCAGTACTTC
NA,TRBV7-7,NA,TRBJ1-2,CASSFWRPSYGYTF,TGTGCCAGCAGCTTTTGGCGCCCATCCTATGGCTACACCTTC
NA,TRBV3-1/TRBV3-2,TRBD1,TRBJ1-6,CASSLGQGNSPLHF,TGTGCCAGCAGCCTGGGACAGGGAAATTCACCCCTCCACTTT